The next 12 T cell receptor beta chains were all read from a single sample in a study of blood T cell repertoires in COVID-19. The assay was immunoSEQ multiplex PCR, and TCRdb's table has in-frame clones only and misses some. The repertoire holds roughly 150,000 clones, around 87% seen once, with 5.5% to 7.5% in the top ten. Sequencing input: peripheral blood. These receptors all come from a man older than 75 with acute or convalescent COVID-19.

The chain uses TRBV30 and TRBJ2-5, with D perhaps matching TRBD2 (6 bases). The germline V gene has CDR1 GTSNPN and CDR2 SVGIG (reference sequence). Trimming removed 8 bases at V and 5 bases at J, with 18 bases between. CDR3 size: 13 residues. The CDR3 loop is CARGTGVGETQYF. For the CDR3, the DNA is TGTGCCCGAGGGACGGGAGTCGGCGAGACCCAGTACTTC.

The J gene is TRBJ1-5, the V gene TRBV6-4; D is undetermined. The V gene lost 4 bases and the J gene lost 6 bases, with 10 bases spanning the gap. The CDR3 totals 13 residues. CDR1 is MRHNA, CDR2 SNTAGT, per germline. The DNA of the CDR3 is TGTGCCAGCAGTGCTCGTCTCGGTCAGCCCCAGCATTTT. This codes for CASSARLGQPQHF.

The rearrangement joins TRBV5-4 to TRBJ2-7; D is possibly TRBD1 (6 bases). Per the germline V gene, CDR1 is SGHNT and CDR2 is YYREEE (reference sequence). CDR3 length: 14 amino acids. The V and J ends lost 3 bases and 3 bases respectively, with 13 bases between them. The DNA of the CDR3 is TGTGCCAGCAGCTGGGCAGGGGCTGACTACGAGCAGTACTTC. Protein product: CASSWAGADYEQYF.

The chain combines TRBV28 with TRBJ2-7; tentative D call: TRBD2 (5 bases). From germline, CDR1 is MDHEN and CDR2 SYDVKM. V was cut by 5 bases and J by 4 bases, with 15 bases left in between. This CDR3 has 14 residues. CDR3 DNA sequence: TGTGCCAGCAGTCTTACGGACTTGCCTTACGAGCAGTACTTC. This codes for CASSLTDLPYEQYF.

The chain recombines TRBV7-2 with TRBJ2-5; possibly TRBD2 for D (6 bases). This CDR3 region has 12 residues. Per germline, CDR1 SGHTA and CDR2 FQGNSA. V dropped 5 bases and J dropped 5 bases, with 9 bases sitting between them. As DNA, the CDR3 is TGTGCCAGCAGCCGGGGGTGGGAGACCCAGTACTTC. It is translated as CASSRGWETQYF.

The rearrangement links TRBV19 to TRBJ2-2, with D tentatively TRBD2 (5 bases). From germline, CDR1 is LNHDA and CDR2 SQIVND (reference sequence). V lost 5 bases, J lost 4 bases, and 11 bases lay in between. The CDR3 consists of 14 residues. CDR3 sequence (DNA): TGTGCCAGTAGTGACGGGGTCGGCACCGGGGAGCTGTTTTTT. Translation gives CASSDGVGTGELFF.

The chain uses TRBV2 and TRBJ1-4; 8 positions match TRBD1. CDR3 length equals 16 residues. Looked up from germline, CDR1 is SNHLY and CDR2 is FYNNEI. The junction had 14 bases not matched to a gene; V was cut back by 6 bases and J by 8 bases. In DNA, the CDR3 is TGTGCCAGCAGAGTGGACAGGGCTTTCTTAAGGGAAAAACTGTTTTTT. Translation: CASRVDRAFLREKLFF. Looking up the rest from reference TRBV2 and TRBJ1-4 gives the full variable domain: EPEVTQTPSHQVTQMGQEVILRCVPISNHLYFYWYRQILGQKVEFLVSFYNNEISEKSEIFDDQFSVERPDGSNFTLKIRSTKLEDSAMYFCASRVDRAFLREKLFFGSGTQLSVL.

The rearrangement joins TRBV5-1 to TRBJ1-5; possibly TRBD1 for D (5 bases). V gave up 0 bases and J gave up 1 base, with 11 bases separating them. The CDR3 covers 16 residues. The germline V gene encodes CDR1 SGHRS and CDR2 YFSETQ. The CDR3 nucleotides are TGCGCCAGCAGCTTGGAAGGGGCGGCGAGCAATCAGCCCCAGCATTTT. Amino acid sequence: CASSLEGAASNQPQHF.

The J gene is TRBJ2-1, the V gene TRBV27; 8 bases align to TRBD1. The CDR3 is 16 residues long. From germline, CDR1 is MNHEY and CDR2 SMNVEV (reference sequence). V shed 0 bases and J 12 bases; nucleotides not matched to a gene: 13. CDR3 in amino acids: CASSLSSGTGSVGQFF. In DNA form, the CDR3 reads TGTGCCAGCAGTTTATCTTCTGGGACAGGCTCAGTGGGGCAGTTCTTC.

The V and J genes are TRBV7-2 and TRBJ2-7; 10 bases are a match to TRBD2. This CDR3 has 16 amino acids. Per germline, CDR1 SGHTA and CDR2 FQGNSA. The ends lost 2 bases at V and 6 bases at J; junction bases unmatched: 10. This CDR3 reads CASSLSRGLAGVEQYF. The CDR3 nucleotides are TGTGCCAGCAGCTTATCTCGGGGCCTAGCGGGAGTCGAGCAGTACTTC. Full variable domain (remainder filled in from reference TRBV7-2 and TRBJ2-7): GAGVSQSPSNKVTEKGKDVELRCDPISGHTALYWYRQSLGQGLEFLIYFQGNSAPDKSGLPSDRFSAERTGGSVSTLTIQRTQQEDSAVYLCASSLSRGLAGVEQYFGPGTRLTVT.

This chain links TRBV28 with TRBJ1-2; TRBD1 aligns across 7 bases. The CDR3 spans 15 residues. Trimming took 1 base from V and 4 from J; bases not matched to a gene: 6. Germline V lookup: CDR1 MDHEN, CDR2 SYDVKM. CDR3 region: CASSLSDTGVYGYTF. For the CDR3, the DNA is TGTGCCAGCAGTTTATCCGATACAGGGGTCTATGGCTACACCTTC.

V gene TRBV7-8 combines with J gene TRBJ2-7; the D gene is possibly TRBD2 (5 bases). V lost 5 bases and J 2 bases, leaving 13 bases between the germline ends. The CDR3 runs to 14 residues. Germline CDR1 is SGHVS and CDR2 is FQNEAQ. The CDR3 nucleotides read TGTGCCAGCAGCCTCTCCAGAGGGACCTACGAGCAGTACTTC. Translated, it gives CASSLSRGTYEQYF.